Following are 18 T cell receptor beta chains from one sample sequenced in a study of early T cells in non-severe SARS-CoV-2 infection. A single record per CDR3 protein comes from TCRdb applying MiXCR to the 5' RACE reads. The sample lists some 88,000 distinct CDR3 sequences, approximately 17% occurring once. The sample in question was whole blood, obtained at baseline. The receptors were sampled from an adult who was a healthcare worker with PCR-confirmed SARS-CoV-2 infection or an uninfected control (not recorded which).

This clonotype occurred a few times. The chain carries TRBV28 and TRBJ2-7; D might be TRBD1 (6 bases). Trimming removed 0 bases from V and 0 bases from J, with 9 bases in between. Germline values: CDR1 MDHEN, CDR2 SYDVKM. This CDR3 comprises 15 residues. The CDR3 here is CASSLWTGASYEQYF. CDR3 nucleotides: TGTGCCAGCAGTTTATGGACAGGAGCCTCCTACGAGCAGTACTTC.

This clonotype has just a few counts. Compared with germline, one end of the junction differs, possibly owing to a read error. The chain joins TRBV7-6 to TRBJ1-1; D unclear. Germline CDR1 is SGHVS and CDR2 is FNYEAQ. The CDR3 spans 15 residues. The CDR3 protein is CASRLDVSSNTEAFF. For the CDR3, the DNA is TGTGCCAGCCGCTTAGATGTATCCTCGAACACTGAAGCTTTCTTT.

With regard to this clonotype: At one end the junction does not follow the germline gene, possibly because of a read error. The chain has TRBV28 and TRBJ2-5; 10 bases fit TRBD2. Per the germline V gene, CDR1 is MDHEN and CDR2 is SYDVKM. The CDR3 is 17 residues long. CDR3 loop: CATVGWWLAGVQGTQYF. The CDR3, as DNA: TGTGCCACCGTGGGGTGGTGGCTAGCGGGAGTTCAAGGGACCCAGTACTTC.

A few counts support this clonotype. The chain recombines TRBV20-1 with TRBJ2-7; 13 bases agree with TRBD2. This CDR3 has 14 residues. Trimming cost V 1 base and J 6 bases; bases outside gene matches: 3. Germline CDR1 and CDR2: DFQATT and SNEGSKA (reference sequence). CDR3 in DNA: TGCAGTGCTAGAGGGGGGACTAGCGGGACCGAGCAGTACTTC. Protein sequence: CSARGGTSGTEQYF.

This clonotype was recorded a few times. The chain links TRBV27 to TRBJ2-3; unclear D gene. Trimming removed 3 bases from V and 4 bases from J, with 8 bases in between. This CDR3 is built from 13 residues. The germline gives CDR1 MNHEY, CDR2 SMNVEV (reference sequence). The chain's CDR3 is CASSFSWADTQYF. CDR3 nucleotides: TGTGCCAGCAGTTTTTCGTGGGCAGATACGCAGTATTTT.

The CDR3, as DNA: TGCAGTGCCCGGACTAGCGGGAGCTACGAGCAGTACTTC. Translated, it gives CSARTSGSYEQYF. The V gene is TRBV20-1, the J gene TRBJ2-7; 13 bases match TRBD2. Losses at the gene ends were 6 bases for V and 3 bases for J; bases not matched to a gene: 2. Germline V gene data show CDR1 as DFQATT and CDR2 as SNEGSKA (reference sequence). The CDR3 length is 13 residues.

The chain is built from TRBV2 and TRBJ2-5, with 11 nucleotides matching TRBD2. The J segment lost 4 bases and the V segment lost 2 bases, leaving 9 bases of the junction unmatched. The CDR3 is made up of 17 amino acids. Germline CDR1 reads SNHLY; CDR2 reads FYNNEI. Here the CDR3 reads CASSELLAGGLGETQYF. The CDR3 bases are TGTGCCAGCAGTGAATTGCTAGCGGGAGGATTAGGAGAGACCCAGTACTTC.

This clonotype has a handful of counts. This chain joins TRBV15 and TRBJ2-5, with 7 positions matching TRBD1. CDR1 and CDR2 (germline): LNHNV, YYDKDF (reference sequence). With 2 bases clipped from V and 2 bases from J, the junction kept 2 bases outside the gene matches. The CDR3 extends over 14 amino acids. The CDR3 DNA follows: TGTGCCACCAGCAGAAGGACAGGACAAGAGACCCAGTACTTC. Amino acid sequence: CATSRRTGQETQYF.

The chain uses TRBV7-2 and TRBJ2-1; D is unresolved. CDR1 and CDR2 (germline): SGHTA, FQGNSA. The CDR3 consists of 15 residues. V was shortened by 7 bases and J by 2 bases, with 15 bases between the two germline ends. The DNA for the CDR3 is TGTGCCAGCACCGCTTATTTCGGAGCCTACAATGAGCAGTTCTTC. Protein: CASTAYFGAYNEQFF. Filled out from reference TRBV7-2 and TRBJ2-1, the complete variable domain reads GAGVSQSPSNKVTEKGKDVELRCDPISGHTALYWYRQSLGQGLEFLIYFQGNSAPDKSGLPSDRFSAERTGGSVSTLTIQRTQQEDSAVYLCASTAYFGAYNEQFFGPGTRLTVL.

Only a few counts were recorded for this clonotype. The chain is built from TRBV5-6 and TRBJ1-1; TRBD1 might be the D (6 bases). The CDR3 runs to 14 residues. V was cut by 2 bases and J by 4 bases, with 12 bases left in between. The germline V gene encodes CDR1 SGHDT and CDR2 YYEEEE. Here the CDR3 DNA reads TGTGCCAGCAGCTTTACAGGGACGTTCACTGAAGCTTTCTTT. It is translated as CASSFTGTFTEAFF. Based on the CDR3 plus reference TRBV5-6 and TRBJ1-1, the full variable domain is DAGVTQSPTHLIKTRGQQVTLRCSPKSGHDTVSWYQQALGQGPQFIFQYYEEEERQRGNFPDRFSGHQFPNYSSELNVNALLLGDSALYLCASSFTGTFTEAFFGQGTRLTVV.

A note on this clonotype: No conserved phenylalanine or tryptophan ends this CDR3, so it is likely a read error. The chain employs TRBV28 and TRBJ2-3, with D perhaps matching TRBD2 (5 bases). This CDR3 comprises 15 residues. Germline CDR1 is MDHEN and CDR2 is SYDVKM. The V gene lost 7 bases and the J gene lost 8 bases, with 22 bases spanning the gap. The CDR3 loop is CASTRTRAHGGTQYL. For the CDR3, the DNA is TGTGCCAGCACACGTACGAGGGCCCACGGCGGTACGCAGTATCTT.

Only a few counts were recorded for this clonotype. V gene TRBV14 combines with J gene TRBJ1-1; possibly TRBD1 for D (5 bases). V shed 6 bases and J shed 0 bases, with 8 bases lying between them. Per the germline V gene, CDR1 is SGHDN and CDR2 is FVKESK. The CDR3 is 13 amino acids. CDR3 in amino acids: CASRLGVNTEAFF. In DNA, the CDR3 is TGTGCCAGCAGGCTGGGGGTGAACACTGAAGCTTTCTTT.

This clonotype has only a few counts. The V call is TRBV19, the J call TRBJ2-7, with 7 bases that match TRBD1. The V gene end was trimmed by 3 bases and the J gene end by 3 bases; junction bases not matched to a gene: 8. CDR1 LNHDA and CDR2 SQIVND come from the germline V gene (reference sequence). There are 15 residues in the CDR3. The CDR3 DNA reads as TGTGCCAGTAGTATCATTTCGGGACAGTTCTACGAGCAGTACTTC. Protein product: CASSIISGQFYEQYF.

CDR3 in DNA: TGCGCCAGCAGCTGGGCGGGAGCCGGAACAGATACGCAGTATTTT. Encoded protein: CASSWAGAGTDTQYF. V and J are TRBV5-1 and TRBJ2-3, with 7 bases that match TRBD2. Trimming at V came to 3 bases and at J to 3 bases, leaving 7 bases not matched to a gene. The CDR3 has 15 amino acids. The germline CDR1 and CDR2 sequences are SGHRS and YFSETQ.

In its sample, this clonotype was seen a few times. The gene calls are TRBV6-1 and TRBJ2-2, with 9 bases matching TRBD1. Looked up from germline, CDR1 is MNHNS and CDR2 is SASEGT. V was clipped by 8 bases and J by 6 bases; unmatched bases: 7. The CDR3 is 14 amino acids. CDR3: CASRGDRVAGELFF. The DNA of the CDR3 is TGTGCCAGCCGTGGGGACAGGGTGGCCGGGGAGCTGTTTTTT.

This clonotype has more than one count but fewer than ten. The V gene is TRBV5-1, the J gene TRBJ1-5; a possible D gene is TRBD1 (5 bases). Trimming removed 1 base from V and 5 bases from J, with 10 bases in between. CDR1 is SGHRS and CDR2 is YFSETQ in the germline V gene. The CDR3 has 14 residues. For the CDR3, the DNA is TGCGCCAGCAGCTTGTGGGGCGGCGATCAGCCCCAGCATTTT. Its translation is CASSLWGGDQPQHF.

This clonotype has at least ten counts. The J gene is TRBJ2-1, the V gene TRBV2; TRBD2 matches 15 bases. The V segment lost 6 bases and the J segment 9 bases; nucleotides outside the gene matches: 6. CDR1 and CDR2 (germline): SNHLY, FYNNEI. This CDR3 spans 15 amino acids. DNA of the CDR3: TGTGCCAGCAGCGCCGGACTAGCGGGAGGGAGTGAGCAGTTCTTC. It translates to CASSAGLAGGSEQFF.

The CDR3 is CASSYSGRAHEQFF. In nucleotides, the CDR3 is TGTGCCAGCAGCTATAGCGGGAGGGCCCATGAGCAGTTCTTC. The chain recombines TRBV5-6 with TRBJ2-1; 11 bases match TRBD2. With 3 bases clipped from V and 8 bases from J, the junction kept 4 bases outside the gene matches. There are 14 residues in the CDR3. Germline values: CDR1 SGHDT, CDR2 YYEEEE.